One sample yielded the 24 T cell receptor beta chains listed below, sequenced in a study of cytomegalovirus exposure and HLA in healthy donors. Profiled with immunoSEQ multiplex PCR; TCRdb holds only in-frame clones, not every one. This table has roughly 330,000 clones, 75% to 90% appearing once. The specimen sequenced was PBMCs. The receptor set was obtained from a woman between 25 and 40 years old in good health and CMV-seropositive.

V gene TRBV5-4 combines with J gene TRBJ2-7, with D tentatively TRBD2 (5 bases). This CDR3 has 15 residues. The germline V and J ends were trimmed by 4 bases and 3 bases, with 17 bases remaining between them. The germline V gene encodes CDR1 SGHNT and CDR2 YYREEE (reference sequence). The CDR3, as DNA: TGTGCCAGCAGCCCCGCCCGGGGAATCAACTACGAGCAGTACTTC. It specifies CASSPARGINYEQYF.

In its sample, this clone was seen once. CDR3: CASSGPTGKNEKLFF. The CDR3 nucleotides read TGTGCCAGCAGCGGCCCGACAGGGAAGAATGAAAAACTGTTTTTT. This chain links TRBV9 with TRBJ1-4, with 7 bases identical to TRBD1. The CDR3 runs to 15 residues. The V gene's germline CDR1 is SGDLS and CDR2 YYNGEE. The V segment lost 3 bases and the J segment 5 bases; nucleotides outside the gene matches: 7.

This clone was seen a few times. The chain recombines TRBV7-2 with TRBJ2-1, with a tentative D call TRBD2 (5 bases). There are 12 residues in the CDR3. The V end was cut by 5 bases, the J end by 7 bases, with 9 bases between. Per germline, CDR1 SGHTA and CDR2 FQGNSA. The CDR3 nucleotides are TGTGCCAGCAGCCGGGATTCAAATGAGCAGTTCTTC. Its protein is CASSRDSNEQFF.

Written as DNA, the CDR3 is TGTGCCAGCAGTTTGTTCGGGATGGCAGGGCAGGGCGTATCACCCCTCCACTTT. Protein: CASSLFGMAGQGVSPLHF. The chain is built from TRBV28 and TRBJ1-6; a weak D match, TRBD1 (5 bases). In germline, CDR1 is MDHEN, CDR2 SYDVKM. CDR3 length: 18 residues. V shed 3 bases and J shed 10 bases, with 25 bases lying between them.

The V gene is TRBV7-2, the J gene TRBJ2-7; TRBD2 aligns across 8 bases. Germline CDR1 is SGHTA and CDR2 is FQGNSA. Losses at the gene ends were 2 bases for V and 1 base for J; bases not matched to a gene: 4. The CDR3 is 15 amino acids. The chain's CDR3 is CASSLWVAGSYEQYF. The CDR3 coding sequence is TGTGCCAGCAGCTTATGGGTAGCGGGGTCCTACGAGCAGTACTTC.

The CDR3 nucleotides read TGTGCCAGCAGTCTAAGCGGGAACCAAGAGACCCAGTACTTC. This gives the protein CASSLSGNQETQYF. The rearrangement joins TRBV6-1 to TRBJ2-5; TRBD2 matches 7 bases. The ends lost 5 bases at V and 0 bases at J; junction bases unmatched: 3. Germline V gene lookup returns CDR1 MNHNS and CDR2 SASEGT. CDR3 length equals 14 residues.

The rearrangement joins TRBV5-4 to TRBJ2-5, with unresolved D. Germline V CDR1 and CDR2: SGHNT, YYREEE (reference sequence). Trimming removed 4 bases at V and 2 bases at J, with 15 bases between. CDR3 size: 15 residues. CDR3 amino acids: CASSTKAQYQETQYF. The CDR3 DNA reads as TGTGCCAGCAGCACGAAAGCACAGTATCAAGAGACCCAGTACTTC.

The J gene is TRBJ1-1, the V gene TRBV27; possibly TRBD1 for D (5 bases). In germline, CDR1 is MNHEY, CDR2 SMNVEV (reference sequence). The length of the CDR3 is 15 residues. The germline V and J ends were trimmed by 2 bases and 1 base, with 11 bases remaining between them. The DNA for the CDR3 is TGTGCCAGCAGTTTAAGCAGGGTAGGGAACACTGAAGCTTTCTTT. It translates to CASSLSRVGNTEAFF.

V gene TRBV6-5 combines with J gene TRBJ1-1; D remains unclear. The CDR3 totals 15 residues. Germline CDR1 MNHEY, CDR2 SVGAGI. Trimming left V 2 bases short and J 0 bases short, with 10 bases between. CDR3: CASSYERAMNTEAFF. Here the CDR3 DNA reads TGTGCCAGCAGTTACGAACGGGCCATGAACACTGAAGCTTTCTTT.

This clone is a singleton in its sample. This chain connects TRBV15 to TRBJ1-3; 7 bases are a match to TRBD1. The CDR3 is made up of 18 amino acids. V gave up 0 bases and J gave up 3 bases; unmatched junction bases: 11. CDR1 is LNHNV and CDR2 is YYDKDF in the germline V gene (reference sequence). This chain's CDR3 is CATSRDRPGGAGGNTIYF. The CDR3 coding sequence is TGTGCCACCAGCAGAGATCGGCCAGGGGGGGCCGGTGGAAACACCATATATTTT.

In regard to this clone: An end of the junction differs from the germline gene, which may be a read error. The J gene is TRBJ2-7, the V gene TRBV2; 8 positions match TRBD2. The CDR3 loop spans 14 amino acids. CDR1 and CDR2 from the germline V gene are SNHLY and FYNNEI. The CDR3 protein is CASSNGGASFEQYF. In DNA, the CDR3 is TGTGCCAGCAGTAACGGGGGGGCCTCCTTCGAGCAGTACTTC.

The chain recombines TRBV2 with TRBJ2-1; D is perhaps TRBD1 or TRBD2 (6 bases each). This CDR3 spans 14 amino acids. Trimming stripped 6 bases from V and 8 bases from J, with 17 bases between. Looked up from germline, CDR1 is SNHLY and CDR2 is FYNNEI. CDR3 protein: CASREQGGIDEQFF. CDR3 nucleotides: TGTGCCAGCAGAGAACAGGGCGGGATTGATGAGCAGTTCTTC.

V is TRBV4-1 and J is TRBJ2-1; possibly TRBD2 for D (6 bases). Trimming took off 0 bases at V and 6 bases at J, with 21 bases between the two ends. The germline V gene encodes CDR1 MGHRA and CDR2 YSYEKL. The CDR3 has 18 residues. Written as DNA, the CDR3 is TGCGCCAGCAGCCAAGACCTCGGGAGCGGCCCACGGGGCAATGAGCAGTTCTTC. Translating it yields CASSQDLGSGPRGNEQFF.

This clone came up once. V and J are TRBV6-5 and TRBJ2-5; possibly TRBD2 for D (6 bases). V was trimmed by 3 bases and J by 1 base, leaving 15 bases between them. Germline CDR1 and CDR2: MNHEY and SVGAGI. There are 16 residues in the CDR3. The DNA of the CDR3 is TGTGCCAGCAGTTATTGGAGGGCCACGAGCCAAGAGACCCAGTACTTC. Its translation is CASSYWRATSQETQYF.

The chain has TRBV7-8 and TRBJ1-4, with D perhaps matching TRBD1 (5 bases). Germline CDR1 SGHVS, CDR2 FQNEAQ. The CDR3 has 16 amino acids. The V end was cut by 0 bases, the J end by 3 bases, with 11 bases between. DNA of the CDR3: TGTGCCAGCAGCTTAGCACCAGGGCCGGCTAATGAAAAACTGTTTTTT. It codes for CASSLAPGPANEKLFF.

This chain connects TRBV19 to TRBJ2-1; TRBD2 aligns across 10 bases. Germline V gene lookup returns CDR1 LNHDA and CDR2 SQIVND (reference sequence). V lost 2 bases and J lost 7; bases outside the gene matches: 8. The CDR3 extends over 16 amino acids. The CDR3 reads CASSIRRSSGSNEQFF. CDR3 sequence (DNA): TGTGCCAGTAGTATACGCCGCTCTAGCGGGAGTAATGAGCAGTTCTTC.

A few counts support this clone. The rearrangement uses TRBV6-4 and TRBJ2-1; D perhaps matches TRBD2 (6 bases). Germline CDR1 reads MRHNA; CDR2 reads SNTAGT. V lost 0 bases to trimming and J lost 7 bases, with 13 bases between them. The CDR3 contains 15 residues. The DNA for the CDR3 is TGTGCCAGCAGTGACTCTCCGCTAGCGACAAATGAGCAGTTCTTC. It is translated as CASSDSPLATNEQFF.

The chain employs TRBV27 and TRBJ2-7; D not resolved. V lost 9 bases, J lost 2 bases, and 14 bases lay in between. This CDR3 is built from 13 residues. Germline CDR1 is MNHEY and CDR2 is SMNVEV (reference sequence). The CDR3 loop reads CASRPAPPYEQYF. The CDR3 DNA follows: TGTGCCAGTAGGCCGGCCCCCCCCTACGAGCAGTACTTC.

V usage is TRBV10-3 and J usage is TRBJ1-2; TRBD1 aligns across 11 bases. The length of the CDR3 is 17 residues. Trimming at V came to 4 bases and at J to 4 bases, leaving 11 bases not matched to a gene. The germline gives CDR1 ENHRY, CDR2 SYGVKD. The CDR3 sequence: CAISGTGGATAGYGYTF. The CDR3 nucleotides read TGTGCCATCAGTGGGACAGGGGGCGCGACCGCGGGCTATGGCTACACCTTC.

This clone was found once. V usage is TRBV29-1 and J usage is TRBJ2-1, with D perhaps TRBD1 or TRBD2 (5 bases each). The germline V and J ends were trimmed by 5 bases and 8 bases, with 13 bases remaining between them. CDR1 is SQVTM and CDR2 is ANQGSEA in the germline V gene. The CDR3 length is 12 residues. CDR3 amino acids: CSVLWGSYEQFF. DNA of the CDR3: TGCAGCGTTCTTTGGGGGTCTTATGAGCAGTTCTTC.

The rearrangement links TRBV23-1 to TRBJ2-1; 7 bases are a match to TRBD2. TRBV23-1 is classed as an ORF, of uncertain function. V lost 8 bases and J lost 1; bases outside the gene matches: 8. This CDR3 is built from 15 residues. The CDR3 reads CASFPGGWSYNEQFF. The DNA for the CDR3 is TGCGCCAGCTTCCCCGGGGGGTGGTCCTACAATGAGCAGTTCTTC.

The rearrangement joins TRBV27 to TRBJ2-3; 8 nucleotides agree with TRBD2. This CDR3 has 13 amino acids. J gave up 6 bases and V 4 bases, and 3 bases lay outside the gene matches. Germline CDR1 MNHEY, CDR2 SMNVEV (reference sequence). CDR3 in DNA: TGTGCCAGCAGTTCGGGACTAGGGGATACGCAGTATTTT. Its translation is CASSSGLGDTQYF.

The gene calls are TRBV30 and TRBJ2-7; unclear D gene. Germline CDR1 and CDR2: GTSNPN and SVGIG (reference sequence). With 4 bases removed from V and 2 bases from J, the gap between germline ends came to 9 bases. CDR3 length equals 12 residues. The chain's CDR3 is CAWTNGPYEQYF. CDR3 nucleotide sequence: TGTGCCTGGACCAACGGGCCCTACGAGCAGTACTTC. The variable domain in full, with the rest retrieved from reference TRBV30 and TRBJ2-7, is SQTIHQWPATLVQPVGSPLSLECTVEGTSNPNLYWYRQAAGRGLQLLFYSVGIGQISSEVPQNLSASRPQDRQFILSSKKLLLSDSGFYLCAWTNGPYEQYFGPGTRLTVT.

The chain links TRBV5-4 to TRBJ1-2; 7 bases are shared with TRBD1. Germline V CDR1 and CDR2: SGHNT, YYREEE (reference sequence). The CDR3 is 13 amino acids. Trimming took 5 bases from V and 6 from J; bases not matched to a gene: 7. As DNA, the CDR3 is TGTGCCAGCAGACAGGGGTACACGGATGGCTACACCTTC. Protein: CASRQGYTDGYTF. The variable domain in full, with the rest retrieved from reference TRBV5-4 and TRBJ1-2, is ETGVTQSPTHLIKTRGQQVTLRCSSQSGHNTVSWYQQALGQGPQFIFQYYREEENGRGNFPPRFSGLQFPNYSSELNVNALELDDSALYLCASRQGYTDGYTFGSGTRLTVV.